Shown below are 8 T cell receptor beta chains from a single sample sequenced in a study of CD8+ T cells in alopecia areata. cDNA serving as the sequencing template came from extracted, reverse transcribed RNA. Only in-frame clones appear in the TCRdb table, and some are missing; sequencing was by immunoSEQ multiplex PCR. Of around 250,000 clones in the sample, around 67% were seen once. Source: CD4+ T cells sorted from blood, taken at week 0. Source of these receptors: a human donor with alopecia areata.

This clone occurred a few times. The genes are TRBV6-1 and TRBJ1-5; D gene uncertain. The germline CDR1 and CDR2 sequences are MNHNS and SASEGT. The V end lost 7 bases, the J end lost 6 bases, and 7 bases lay between the germline ends. The CDR3 runs to 11 residues. The CDR3 here is CASKEGQPQHF. The CDR3 DNA follows: TGTGCCAGCAAAGAAGGTCAGCCCCAGCATTTT.

V usage is TRBV29-1 and J usage is TRBJ2-7; no clear D. This CDR3 region has 11 residues. V was pared by 5 bases and J by 3 bases, with 8 bases between. CDR1 is SQVTM, CDR2 ANQGSEA, per germline. CDR3 protein: CSVYYNYEQYF. The CDR3 region has the DNA TGCAGCGTTTATTACAACTACGAGCAGTACTTC.

The chain recombines TRBV30 with TRBJ1-2, with D possibly matching TRBD1 (6 bases). V was clipped by 2 bases and J by 7 bases, with 14 bases between them. The CDR3 contains 13 residues. The germline V gene encodes CDR1 GTSNPN and CDR2 SVGIG (reference sequence). CDR3 amino acids: CAWSSTGRFGYTF. In DNA form, the CDR3 reads TGTGCCTGGAGTTCAACAGGGAGGTTTGGCTACACCTTC.

V gene TRBV30 combines with J gene TRBJ2-5, with D tentatively TRBD1 (6 bases). Germline loops: CDR1 GTSNPN, CDR2 SVGIG (reference sequence). The CDR3 runs 13 residues. V shed 4 bases and J shed 1 base, with 10 bases lying between them. As DNA, the CDR3 is TGTGCCTGGATGGGGGCAGGCCAAGAGACCCAGTACTTC. This codes for CAWMGAGQETQYF.

This clone has a single count. V is TRBV23-1 and J is TRBJ1-5, with D hard to call. TRBV23-1 is placed among ORFs of uncertain function. CDR3 length: 15 amino acids. The V gene lost 7 bases and the J gene lost 0 bases, with 13 bases spanning the gap. Written as DNA, the CDR3 is TGCGCCAGCACCTGCCTGGGCAGTAGCAATCAGCCCCAGCATTTT. Its translation is CASTCLGSSNQPQHF.

The V call is TRBV9, the J call TRBJ1-2; no clear D gene. Trimming left V 1 base short and J 7 bases short, with 11 bases between. CDR3 length: 13 amino acids. Germline CDR1 SGDLS, CDR2 YYNGEE. The CDR3 here is CASSVYRDSGYTF. CDR3 in DNA: TGTGCCAGCAGCGTATACCGAGACTCTGGCTACACCTTC.

This sequence joins TRBV7-9 and TRBJ2-7; TRBD1 matches 7 bases. The CDR3 sequence is 14 residues long. V was clipped by 5 bases and J by 2 bases; unmatched bases: 6. Germline V gene lookup returns CDR1 SEHNR and CDR2 FQNEAQ (reference sequence). The CDR3 spells CASSPTGLTYEQYF. The DNA of the CDR3 is TGTGCCAGCAGCCCGACAGGGCTAACCTACGAGCAGTACTTC.

This clone was recorded a few times. The chain employs TRBV29-1 and TRBJ2-2; 7 nucleotides match TRBD1. This CDR3 spans 15 amino acids. In germline, CDR1 is SQVTM, CDR2 ANQGSEA. V dropped 3 bases and J dropped 4; count of bases not matched to a gene: 8. The CDR3 bases are TGCAGCGTTGAGGACCGACAGGGCAGCACCGGGGAGCTGTTTTTT. As protein: CSVEDRQGSTGELFF.